This T cell receptor (beta chain) was recovered during a study of blood T cell repertoires in COVID-19. Study summary: Samples of COVID-19 (acute and convalescent) were obtained from the United States, Italy and Spain. T cells, B-cell-depleted T cells, or PBMCs provided the cDNA or gDNA that served as material.

Original processing methods: By means of reference gene primer amplification, nucleated cell counts were estimated. Only in-frame clones appear in the TCRdb table, and some are missing; sequencing was by immunoSEQ multiplex PCR. V and J calls and clone size are as listed in that table; D and trimming were resolved from the DNA. The data contain some 120,000 clones, about 88% of them singletons. Trimming at V came to 6 bases and at J to 5 bases, leaving 4 bases not matched to a gene. The CDR3 totals 13 residues. Sequencing input: peripheral blood. This sequence joins TRBV12-3 or TRBV12-4 and TRBJ2-1, with 7 bases lining up with TRBD2. This receptor was identified in a woman of 80 years or more with acute or convalescent COVID-19. The CDR3 sequence is CASRRGSDNEQFF. The CDR3 nucleotides read TGTGCCAGCAGGCGGGGGTCGGACAATGAGCAGTTCTTC.